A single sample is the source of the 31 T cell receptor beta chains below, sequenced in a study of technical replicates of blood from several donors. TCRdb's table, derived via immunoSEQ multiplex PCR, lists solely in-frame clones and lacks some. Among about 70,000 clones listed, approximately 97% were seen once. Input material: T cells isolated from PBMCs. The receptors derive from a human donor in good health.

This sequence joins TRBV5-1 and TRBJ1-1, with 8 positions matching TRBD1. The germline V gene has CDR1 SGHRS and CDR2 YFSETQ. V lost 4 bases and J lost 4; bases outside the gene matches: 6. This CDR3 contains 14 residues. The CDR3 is CASSPETGGTEAFF. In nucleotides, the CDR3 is TGCGCCAGCAGCCCCGAAACAGGGGGCACTGAAGCTTTCTTT.

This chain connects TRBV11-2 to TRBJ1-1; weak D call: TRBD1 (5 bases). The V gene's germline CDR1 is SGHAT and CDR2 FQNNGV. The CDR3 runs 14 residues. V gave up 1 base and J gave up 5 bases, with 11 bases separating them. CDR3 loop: CASSLGTQVTEAFF. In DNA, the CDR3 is TGTGCCAGCAGCTTAGGGACACAAGTTACTGAAGCTTTCTTT.

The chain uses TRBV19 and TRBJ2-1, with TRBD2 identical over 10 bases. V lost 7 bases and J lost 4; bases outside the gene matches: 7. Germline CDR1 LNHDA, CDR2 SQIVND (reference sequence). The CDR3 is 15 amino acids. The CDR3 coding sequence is TGTGCCAGTACCTTAGCGGGAGGCAGTTACAATGAGCAGTTCTTC. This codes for CASTLAGGSYNEQFF.

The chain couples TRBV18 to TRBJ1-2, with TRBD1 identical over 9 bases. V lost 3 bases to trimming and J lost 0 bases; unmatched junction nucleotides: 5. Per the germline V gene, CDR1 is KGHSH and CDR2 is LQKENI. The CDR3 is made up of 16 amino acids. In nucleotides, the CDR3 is TGTGCCAGCTCACCTCCAAGGGACAGGGCTAACTATGGCTACACCTTC. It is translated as CASSPPRDRANYGYTF.

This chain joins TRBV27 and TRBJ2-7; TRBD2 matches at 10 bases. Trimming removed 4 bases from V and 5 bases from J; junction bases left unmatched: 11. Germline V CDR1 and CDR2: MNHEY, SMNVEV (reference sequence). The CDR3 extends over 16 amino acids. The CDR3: CASSSRGLAGVDEQYF. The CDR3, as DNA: TGTGCCAGCAGTTCAAGGGGGCTAGCGGGAGTAGACGAGCAGTACTTC.

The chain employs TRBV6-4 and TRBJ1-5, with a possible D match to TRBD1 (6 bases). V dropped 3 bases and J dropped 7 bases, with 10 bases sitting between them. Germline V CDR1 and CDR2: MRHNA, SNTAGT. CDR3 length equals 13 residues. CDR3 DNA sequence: TGTGCCAGCAGTGAAATAAGGGGGCAGCCCCAGCATTTT. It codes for CASSEIRGQPQHF.

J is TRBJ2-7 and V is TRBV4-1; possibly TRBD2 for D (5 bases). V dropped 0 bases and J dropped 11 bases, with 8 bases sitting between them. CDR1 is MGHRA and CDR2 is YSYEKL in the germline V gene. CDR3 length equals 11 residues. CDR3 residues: CASSQDGKEYF. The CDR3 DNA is TGCGCCAGCAGCCAAGACGGGAAAGAGTACTTC.

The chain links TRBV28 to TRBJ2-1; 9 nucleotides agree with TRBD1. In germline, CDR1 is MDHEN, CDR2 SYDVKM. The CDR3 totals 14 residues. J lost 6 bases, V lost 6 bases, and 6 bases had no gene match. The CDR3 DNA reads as TGTGCCAGCAGCCCCGGGACAGGGTTCAATGAGCAGTTCTTC. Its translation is CASSPGTGFNEQFF.

The CDR3 reads CASSPSASGRIYEQYF. For the CDR3, the DNA is TGTGCCAGCAGCCCTTCGGCTAGCGGGAGAATATACGAGCAGTACTTC. This sequence joins TRBV6-6 and TRBJ2-7, with TRBD2 matching over 10 bases. The V gene end was trimmed by 6 bases and the J gene end by 4 bases; junction bases not matched to a gene: 12. Germline V gene lookup returns CDR1 MNHNY and CDR2 SVGAGI (reference sequence). The CDR3 extends over 16 amino acids.

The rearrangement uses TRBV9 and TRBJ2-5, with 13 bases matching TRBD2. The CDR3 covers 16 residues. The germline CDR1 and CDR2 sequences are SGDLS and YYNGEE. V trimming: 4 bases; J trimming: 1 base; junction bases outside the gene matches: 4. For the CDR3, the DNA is TGTGCCAGCAGCCCTGGGACTAGCGGGGTCCAAGAGACCCAGTACTTC. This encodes CASSPGTSGVQETQYF.

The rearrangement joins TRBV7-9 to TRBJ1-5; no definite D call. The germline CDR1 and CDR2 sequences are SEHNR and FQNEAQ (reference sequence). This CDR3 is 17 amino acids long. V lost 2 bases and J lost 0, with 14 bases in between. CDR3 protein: CASSLYGQAYSNQPQHF. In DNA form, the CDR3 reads TGTGCCAGCAGCTTATATGGGCAGGCCTATAGCAATCAGCCCCAGCATTTT.

CDR3: CASRDSFSSAGNTIYF. CDR3 coding DNA: TGTGCCAGCCGGGACAGCTTCTCCTCTGCGGGAAACACCATATATTTT. This sequence joins TRBV19 and TRBJ1-3, with 7 bases identical to TRBD1. V was clipped by 9 bases and J by 4 bases; unmatched bases: 15. CDR1 and CDR2 from the germline V gene are LNHDA and SQIVND (reference sequence). The CDR3 extends over 16 amino acids.

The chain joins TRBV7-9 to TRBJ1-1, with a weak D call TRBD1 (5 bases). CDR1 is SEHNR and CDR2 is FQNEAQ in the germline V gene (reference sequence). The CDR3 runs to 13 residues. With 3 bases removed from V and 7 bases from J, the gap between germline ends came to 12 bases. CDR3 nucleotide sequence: TGTGCCAGCAGCTTCACGGGGCGGGGTGAAGCTTTCTTT. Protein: CASSFTGRGEAFF. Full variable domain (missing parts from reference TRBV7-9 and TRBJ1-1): DTGVSQNPRHKITKRGQNVTFRCDPISEHNRLYWYRQTLGQGPEFLTYFQNEAQLEKSRLLSDRFSAERPKGSFSTLEIQRTEQGDSAMYLCASSFTGRGEAFFGQGTRLTVV.

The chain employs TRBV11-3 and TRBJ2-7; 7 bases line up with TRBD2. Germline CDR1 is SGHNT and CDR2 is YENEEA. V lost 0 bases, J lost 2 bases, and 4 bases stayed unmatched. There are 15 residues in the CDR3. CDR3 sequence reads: CASSLETSPAYEQYF. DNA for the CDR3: TGTGCCAGCAGCTTAGAGACTAGCCCTGCCTACGAGCAGTACTTC. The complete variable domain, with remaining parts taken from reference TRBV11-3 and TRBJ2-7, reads EAGVVQSPRYKIIEKKQPVAFWCNPISGHNTLYWYLQNLGQGPELLIRYENEEAVDDSQLPKDRFSAERLKGVDSTLKIQPAELGDSAVYLCASSLETSPAYEQYFGPGTRLTVT.

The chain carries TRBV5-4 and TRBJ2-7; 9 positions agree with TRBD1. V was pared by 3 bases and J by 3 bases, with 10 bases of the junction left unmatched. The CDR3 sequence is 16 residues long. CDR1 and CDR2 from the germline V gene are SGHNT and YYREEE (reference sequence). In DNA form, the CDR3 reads TGTGCCAGCAGCTCTGGGGGTGACAGGGGGTACTACGAGCAGTACTTC. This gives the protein CASSSGGDRGYYEQYF.

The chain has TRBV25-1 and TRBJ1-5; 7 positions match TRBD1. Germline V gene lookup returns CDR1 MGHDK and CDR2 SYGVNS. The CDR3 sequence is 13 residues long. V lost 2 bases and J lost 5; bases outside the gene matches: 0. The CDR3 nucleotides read TGTGCCAGCAGTGAACAGGGGGATCAGCCCCAGCATTTT. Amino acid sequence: CASSEQGDQPQHF.

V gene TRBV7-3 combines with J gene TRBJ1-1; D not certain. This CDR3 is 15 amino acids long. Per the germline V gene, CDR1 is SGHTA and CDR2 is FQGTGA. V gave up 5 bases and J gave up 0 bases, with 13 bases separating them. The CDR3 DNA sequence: TGTGCCAGCAGCCCATACGGACTCATGAACACTGAAGCTTTCTTT. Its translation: CASSPYGLMNTEAFF. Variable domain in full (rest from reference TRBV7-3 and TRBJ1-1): GAGVSQTPSNKVTEKGKYVELRCDPISGHTALYWYRQSLGQGPEFLIYFQGTGAADDSGLPNDRFFAVRPEGSVSTLKIQRTERGDSAVYLCASSPYGLMNTEAFFGQGTRLTVV.

The CDR3 bases are TGTGCCAGCAGTCCCCCGACAGGAACTCCCGGAGCTTTCTTT. Protein sequence: CASSPPTGTPGAFF. V is TRBV28 and J is TRBJ1-1; tentative D call: TRBD1 (6 bases). The V end was cut by 5 bases, the J end by 10 bases, with 20 bases between. The germline V gene has CDR1 MDHEN and CDR2 SYDVKM. This CDR3 region has 14 residues.

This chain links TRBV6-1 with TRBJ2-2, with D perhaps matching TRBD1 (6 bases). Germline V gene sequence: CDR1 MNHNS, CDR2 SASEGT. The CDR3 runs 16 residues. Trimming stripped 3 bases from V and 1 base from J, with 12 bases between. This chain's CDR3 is CASSDPGQVNTGELFF. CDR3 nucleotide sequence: TGTGCCAGCAGTGACCCGGGACAAGTGAACACCGGGGAGCTGTTTTTT.

CDR3 in DNA: TGCGCCAGCAGTCCCGCGGGACAGGGCGAGACCCAGTACTTC. Translated: CASSPAGQGETQYF. V and J are TRBV10-1 and TRBJ2-5, with 9 positions matching TRBD1. Germline lookup yields CDR1 WNHNN and CDR2 SYGVQD (reference sequence). The V segment lost 5 bases and the J segment 5 bases; nucleotides outside the gene matches: 6. The CDR3 sequence is 14 residues long.

Here the CDR3 DNA reads TGCGCCAGCAGCTCGAGCGGCCCTGGGGCCAACGTCCTGACTTTC. Residues: CASSSSGPGANVLTF. This rearrangement joins TRBV5-1 to TRBJ2-6, with a tentative D call TRBD2 (5 bases). The CDR3 loop spans 15 amino acids. The V gene lost 3 bases and the J gene lost 2 bases, with 9 bases spanning the gap. CDR1 is SGHRS and CDR2 is YFSETQ in the germline V gene.

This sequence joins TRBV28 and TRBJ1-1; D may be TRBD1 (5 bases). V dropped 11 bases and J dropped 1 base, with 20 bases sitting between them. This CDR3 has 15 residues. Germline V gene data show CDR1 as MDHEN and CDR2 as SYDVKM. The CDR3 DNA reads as TGTGCCGGAGGGACCGAGAAGGCGGGGAACACTGAAGCTTTCTTT. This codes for CAGGTEKAGNTEAFF.

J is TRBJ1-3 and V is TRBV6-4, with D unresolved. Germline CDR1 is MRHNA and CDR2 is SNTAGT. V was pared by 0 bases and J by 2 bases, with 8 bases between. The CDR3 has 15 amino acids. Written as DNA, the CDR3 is TGTGCCAGCAGTGACTCCACTGATCCTGGAAACACCATATATTTT. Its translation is CASSDSTDPGNTIYF.

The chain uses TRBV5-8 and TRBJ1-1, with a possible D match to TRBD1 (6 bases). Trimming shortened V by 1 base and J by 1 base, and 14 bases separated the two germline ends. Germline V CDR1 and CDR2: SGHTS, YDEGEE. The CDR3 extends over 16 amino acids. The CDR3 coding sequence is TGTGCCAGCAGCTTGCGGGGGGCTATAGGGAACACTGAAGCTTTCTTT. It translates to CASSLRGAIGNTEAFF.

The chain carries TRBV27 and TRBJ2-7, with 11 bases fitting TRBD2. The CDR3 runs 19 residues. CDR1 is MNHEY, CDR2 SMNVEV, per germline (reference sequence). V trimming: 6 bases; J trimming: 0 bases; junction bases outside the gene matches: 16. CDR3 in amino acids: CASRPPVTSGRRGSYEQYF. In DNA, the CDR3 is TGTGCCAGCAGACCACCGGTTACTAGCGGGAGAAGGGGCTCCTACGAGCAGTACTTC.

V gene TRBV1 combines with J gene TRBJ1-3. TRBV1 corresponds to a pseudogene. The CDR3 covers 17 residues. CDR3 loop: CTSSWGEDTTLSNTIYF. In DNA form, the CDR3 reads TGCACCAGCAGCTGGGGGGAGGACACAACTCTATCAAACACCATATATTTT.

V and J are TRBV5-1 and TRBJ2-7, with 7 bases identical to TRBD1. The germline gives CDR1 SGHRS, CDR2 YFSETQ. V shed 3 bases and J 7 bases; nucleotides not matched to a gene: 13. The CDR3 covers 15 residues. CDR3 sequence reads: CASSSQTGIGGEQYF. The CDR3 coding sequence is TGCGCCAGCAGCTCCCAGACAGGGATCGGAGGAGAGCAGTACTTC.

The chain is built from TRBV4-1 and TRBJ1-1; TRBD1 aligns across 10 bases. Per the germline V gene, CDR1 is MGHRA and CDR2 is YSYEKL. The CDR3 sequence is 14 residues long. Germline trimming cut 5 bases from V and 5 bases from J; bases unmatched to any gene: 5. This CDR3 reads CASSSRTGGTEAFF. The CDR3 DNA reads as TGCGCCAGCAGCTCGAGGACAGGGGGGACTGAAGCTTTCTTT.

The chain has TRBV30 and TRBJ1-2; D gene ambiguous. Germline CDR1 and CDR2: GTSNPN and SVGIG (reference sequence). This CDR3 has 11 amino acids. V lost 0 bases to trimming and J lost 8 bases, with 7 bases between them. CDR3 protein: CAWSVGGGYTF. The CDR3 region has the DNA TGTGCCTGGAGTGTAGGAGGAGGCTACACCTTC.

CDR3 sequence reads: CASSPDRTSGYTF. The CDR3 DNA sequence: TGCGCCAGCAGCCCCGACAGGACCTCTGGCTACACCTTC. The J gene is TRBJ1-2, the V gene TRBV5-1; D perhaps matches TRBD1 (6 bases). V shed 4 bases and J shed 7 bases, with 14 bases lying between them. The CDR3 extends over 13 amino acids. In germline, CDR1 is SGHRS, CDR2 YFSETQ.

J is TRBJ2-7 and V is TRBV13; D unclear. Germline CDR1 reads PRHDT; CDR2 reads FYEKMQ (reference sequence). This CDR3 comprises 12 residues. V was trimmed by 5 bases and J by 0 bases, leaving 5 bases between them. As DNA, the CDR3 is TGTGCCAGCAGCCCCTTCTCCTACGAGCAGTACTTC. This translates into CASSPFSYEQYF.